The 25 T cell receptor beta chains below were found in one sample sequenced in a study of blood T cell repertoires in COVID-19. Sequenced by immunoSEQ multiplex PCR; TCRdb stores in-frame clones only, minus some. The sample holds about 260,000 clones; 80% to 90% are singletons and the top ten take over 2%. Specimen: PBMCs or T cells enriched from blood (not recorded which). These receptors were obtained from a young woman who had recovered from COVID-19.

V is TRBV15 and J is TRBJ1-2; no clear D. This CDR3 region has 13 residues. Germline CDR1 reads LNHNV; CDR2 reads YYDKDF (reference sequence). The ends were cut back, 0 bases at V and 8 bases at J, with 10 bases in the middle. The chain's CDR3 is CATSRDQWRGYTF. The CDR3 DNA sequence: TGTGCCACCAGCAGAGATCAATGGAGGGGCTACACCTTC.

The genes are TRBV4-2 and TRBJ2-7; TRBD1 might be the D (5 bases). CDR1 and CDR2 from the germline V gene are LGHNA and YNFKEQ. This CDR3 spans 17 amino acids. The ends were cut back, 2 bases at V and 4 bases at J, with 21 bases in the middle. Written as DNA, the CDR3 is TGTGCCAGCAGCCAATCGAGTCAGGGATTTCTCCCTTACGAGCAGTACTTC. The encoded protein is CASSQSSQGFLPYEQYF.

The chain is built from TRBV7-9 and TRBJ2-1, with TRBD1 as a possible D gene (6 bases). Germline V gene sequence: CDR1 SEHNR, CDR2 FQNEAQ (reference sequence). Trimming left V 5 bases short and J 4 bases short, with 9 bases between. CDR3 size: 13 residues. CDR3 DNA sequence: TGTGCCAGCAGCCCCAGGGGTTACAATGAGCAGTTCTTC. Its protein is CASSPRGYNEQFF.

This chain uses TRBV5-1 with TRBJ1-4; D uncertain. Trimming cost V 0 bases and J 4 bases, with 7 bases left between them. The CDR3 spans 14 residues. The germline V gene encodes CDR1 SGHRS and CDR2 YFSETQ. CDR3 DNA: TGCGCCAGCAGCTTGGGAGGGAATAATGAAAAACTGTTTTTT. As protein: CASSLGGNNEKLFF.

The rearrangement links TRBV12-2 to TRBJ1-5; the table's D call TRBD1 went unverified against the DNA. TRBV12-2 corresponds to a pseudogene. The CDR3 runs to 15 residues. Here the CDR3 DNA reads TGTGCAAGTCGCTTTTTCGGACAGAACAATCAGCCCCAGCATTTT. This translates into CASRFFGQNNQPQHF.

CDR3 in DNA: TGCGCCAGCAGTTTCCAGATGAACACTGAAGCTTTCTTT. The encoded protein is CASSFQMNTEAFF. The chain recombines TRBV10-2 with TRBJ1-1; D call uncertain. Between the trimmed V and J ends, which lost 5 bases and 0 bases, there was a span of 7 bases. The CDR3 consists of 13 residues. CDR1 is WSHSY, CDR2 SAAADI, per germline.

This sequence joins TRBV5-4 and TRBJ1-2; 7 bases are a match to TRBD1. CDR3 length: 14 amino acids. Per the germline V gene, CDR1 is SGHNT and CDR2 is YYREEE (reference sequence). Trimming at V came to 1 base and at J to 5 bases, leaving 5 bases not matched to a gene. CDR3 amino acids: CASSLQGGFYGYTF. For the CDR3, the DNA is TGTGCCAGCAGCTTGCAGGGGGGATTTTATGGCTACACCTTC.

The gene calls are TRBV30 and TRBJ1-2; D remains unclear. V lost 8 bases and J 5 bases, leaving 15 bases between the germline ends. CDR3 length: 12 residues. Germline CDR1 GTSNPN, CDR2 SVGIG (reference sequence). Written as DNA, the CDR3 is TGTGCCGAGCGTGAAGGAGGATATGGCTACACCTTC. Translating gives CAEREGGYGYTF.

The chain combines TRBV7-3 with TRBJ2-2; 12 bases are a match to TRBD2. Germline V lookup: CDR1 SGHTA, CDR2 FQGTGA. Trimming removed 5 bases from V and 4 bases from J; junction bases left unmatched: 2. The CDR3 is 15 amino acids. The CDR3 nucleotides read TGTGCCAGCAGCAGACTAGCGGGGGCCACCGGGGAGCTGTTTTTT. Translation gives CASSRLAGATGELFF.

This clone was found once. The V gene is TRBV15, the J gene TRBJ1-2, with D maybe TRBD1 (6 bases). Germline V gives CDR1 LNHNV, CDR2 YYDKDF (reference sequence). The CDR3 is 17 amino acids. V lost 1 base and J lost 3, with 18 bases in between. The CDR3 bases are TGTGCCACCAGCAGAGTACGCAGGGGAATTCTAGACTATGGCTACACCTTC. Amino acid sequence: CATSRVRRGILDYGYTF.

This clone was recorded a few times. J is TRBJ1-5 and V is TRBV3-1 (or the pseudogene TRBV3-2); the D is unclear. The V gene's germline CDR1 is LGHDT and CDR2 YNNKEL (reference sequence). The ends were cut back, 0 bases at V and 5 bases at J, with 5 bases in the middle. The CDR3 loop spans 13 amino acids. In nucleotides, the CDR3 is TGTGCCAGCAGCCAAGATCGGGATCAGCCCCAGCATTTT. Its protein is CASSQDRDQPQHF.

The chain couples TRBV5-5 to TRBJ2-3; 11 bases map to TRBD2. Germline-derived CDR1 and CDR2 are SGHKS and YYEKEE (reference sequence). The J segment lost 4 bases and the V segment lost 2 bases, leaving 12 bases of the junction unmatched. This CDR3 comprises 18 residues. The CDR3 nucleotides are TGTGCCAGCAGCTTTCGACTAGCGGGGCAACCCCCCTCAGATACGCAGTATTTT. The encoded protein is CASSFRLAGQPPSDTQYF.

The chain has TRBV6-5 and TRBJ2-1; TRBD1 agrees at 7 bases. Per the germline V gene, CDR1 is MNHEY and CDR2 is SVGAGI. The junction had 4 bases not matched to a gene; V was cut back by 10 bases and J by 1 base. The CDR3 length is 13 residues. CDR3 residues: CAKPGQSYNEQFF. DNA for the CDR3: TGTGCCAAGCCGGGACAGTCCTACAATGAGCAGTTCTTC.

This chain connects TRBV18 to TRBJ1-1; 9 bases are a match to TRBD1. Unmatched junction bases numbered 7, after V lost 1 base and J lost 7 bases. Germline CDR1 KGHSH, CDR2 LQKENI. The CDR3 spans 15 residues. CDR3 nucleotide sequence: TGTGCCAGCTCACCACGGACAGGGGATTTTGGTGAAGCTTTCTTT. Protein product: CASSPRTGDFGEAFF.

The V call is TRBV19, the J call TRBJ1-1; D not certain. Germline CDR1 and CDR2: LNHDA and SQIVND (reference sequence). The CDR3 is made up of 12 amino acids. The germline V and J ends were trimmed by 11 bases and 3 bases, with 13 bases remaining between them. The DNA of the CDR3 is TGTGCCTCCGGGAGACATTACACTGAAGCTTTCTTT. This codes for CASGRHYTEAFF.

The chain combines TRBV27 with TRBJ1-6, with 8 bases aligning to TRBD1. The CDR3 consists of 16 residues. Germline CDR1 and CDR2: MNHEY and SMNVEV (reference sequence). Unmatched junction bases numbered 8, after V lost 0 bases and J lost 10 bases. This chain's CDR3 is CASSLSWQGAWSPLHF. The CDR3 DNA follows: TGTGCCAGCAGTTTATCGTGGCAGGGGGCCTGGTCACCCCTCCACTTT.

This clone was counted a single time. V usage is TRBV5-1 and J usage is TRBJ2-7; D ambiguous. V lost 1 base, J lost 3 bases, and 8 bases lay in between. The CDR3 is 13 residues long. Germline values: CDR1 SGHRS, CDR2 YFSETQ. The CDR3 region is CASSLMSDYEQYF. CDR3 in DNA: TGCGCCAGCAGCTTGATGTCAGACTACGAGCAGTACTTC.

The chain combines TRBV10-3 with TRBJ2-3; TRBD2 is a possible D gene (6 bases). Germline V gene sequence: CDR1 ENHRY, CDR2 SYGVKD. The CDR3 is made up of 11 amino acids. V was trimmed by 9 bases and J by 5 bases, leaving 9 bases between them. The chain's CDR3 is CAIRAGDTQYF. Here the CDR3 DNA reads TGTGCCATTAGAGCGGGAGATACGCAGTATTTT.

The rearrangement uses TRBV5-1 and TRBJ2-1, with 8 bases matching TRBD2. The CDR3 has 15 amino acids. The V gene's germline CDR1 is SGHRS and CDR2 YFSETQ. With 1 base clipped from V and 7 bases from J, the junction kept 7 bases outside the gene matches. The chain's CDR3 is CASSLPRGGQNEQFF. In DNA form, the CDR3 reads TGCGCCAGCAGCTTGCCCCGGGGGGGCCAGAATGAGCAGTTCTTC.

The V gene is TRBV13, the J gene TRBJ2-3, with 8 bases that match TRBD1. The CDR3 runs 16 residues. The germline CDR1 and CDR2 sequences are PRHDT and FYEKMQ (reference sequence). V shed 6 bases, J shed 1 base, and the junction held 9 bases outside the gene matches. CDR3 sequence: CASRPVQGGGTDTQYF. The CDR3 region has the DNA TGTGCCAGCAGACCCGTACAGGGGGGTGGCACAGATACGCAGTATTTT.

This clone occurred once. V is TRBV11-2 and J is TRBJ1-2; tentative D call: TRBD1 (6 bases). This CDR3 comprises 17 residues. Looked up from germline, CDR1 is SGHAT and CDR2 is FQNNGV. V was clipped by 1 base and J by 2 bases, with 17 bases between them. CDR3: CASSLGPTDRTNYGYTF. As DNA, the CDR3 is TGTGCCAGCAGCTTAGGTCCAACCGACAGGACAAACTATGGCTACACCTTC.

This chain uses TRBV3-1 (or the pseudogene TRBV3-2) with TRBJ1-1; a possible D gene is TRBD1 (5 bases). CDR3 length: 14 residues. Germline CDR1 is LGHDT and CDR2 is YNNKEL (reference sequence). V was trimmed by 4 bases and J by 3 bases, leaving 12 bases between them. CDR3: CASSRRGTDTEAFF. CDR3 coding DNA: TGTGCCAGCAGCCGCCGGGGGACGGACACTGAAGCTTTCTTT.

The chain employs TRBV6-6 and TRBJ1-5; D remains unclear. Trimming shortened V by 7 bases and J by 0 bases, and 7 bases separated the two germline ends. The CDR3 sequence is 13 residues long. Germline loops: CDR1 MNHNY, CDR2 SVGAGI (reference sequence). DNA of the CDR3: TGTGCCAGCACCGTAGATAGCAATCAGCCCCAGCATTTT. Protein sequence: CASTVDSNQPQHF.

The J gene is TRBJ2-7, the V gene TRBV14; possible D gene TRBD1, 5 bases. Germline loops: CDR1 SGHDN, CDR2 FVKESK. Trimming removed 0 bases from V and 1 base from J, with 10 bases in between. The CDR3 sequence is 15 residues long. DNA of the CDR3: TGTGCCAGCAGCCAAGACAGGGCCCAATCCTACGAGCAGTACTTC. It encodes CASSQDRAQSYEQYF.

CDR3 sequence (DNA): TGTGCCAGCAGCTTGGTTGGTTCAGGGCACGAGACCCAGTACTTC. Its protein product is CASSLVGSGHETQYF. V is TRBV5-8 and J is TRBJ2-5, with TRBD1 as a possible D gene (5 bases). This CDR3 comprises 15 residues. Trimming cost V 0 bases and J 5 bases, with 14 bases left between them. Germline V gene sequence: CDR1 SGHTS, CDR2 YDEGEE. Full variable domain (outside the CDR3, taken from reference TRBV5-8 and TRBJ2-5): EAGVTQSPTHLIKTRGQQATLRCSPISGHTSVYWYQQALGLGLQFLLWYDEGEERNRGNFPPRFSGRQFPNYSSELNVNALELEDSALYLCASSLVGSGHETQYFGPGTRLLVL.